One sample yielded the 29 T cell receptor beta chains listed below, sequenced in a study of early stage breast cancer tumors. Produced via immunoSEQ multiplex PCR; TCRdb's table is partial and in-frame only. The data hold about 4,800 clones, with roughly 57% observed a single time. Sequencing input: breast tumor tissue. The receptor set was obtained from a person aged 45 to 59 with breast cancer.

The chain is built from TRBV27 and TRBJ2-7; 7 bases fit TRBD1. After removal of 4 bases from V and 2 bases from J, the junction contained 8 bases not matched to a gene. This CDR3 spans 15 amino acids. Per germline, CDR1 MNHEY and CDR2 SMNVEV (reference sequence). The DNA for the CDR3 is TGTGCCAGCAGTTACAGGGGTTTAAGGCCCTACGAGCAGTACTTC. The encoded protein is CASSYRGLRPYEQYF.

In nucleotides, the CDR3 is TGCGCCAGCAGCCCAGAAGGCTTCCTACCCGGGGAGCTGTTTTTT. It yields the protein CASSPEGFLPGELFF. This sequence joins TRBV5-1 and TRBJ2-2; the D is unclear. From germline, CDR1 is SGHRS and CDR2 YFSETQ. The CDR3 is 15 amino acids. With 4 bases removed from V and 6 bases from J, the gap between germline ends came to 16 bases. Full variable domain (outside the CDR3, taken from reference TRBV5-1 and TRBJ2-2): KAGVTQTPRYLIKTRGQQVTLSCSPISGHRSVSWYQQTPGQGLQFLFEYFSETQRNKGNFPGRFSGRQFSNSRSEMNVSTLELGDSALYLCASSPEGFLPGELFFGEGSRLTVL.

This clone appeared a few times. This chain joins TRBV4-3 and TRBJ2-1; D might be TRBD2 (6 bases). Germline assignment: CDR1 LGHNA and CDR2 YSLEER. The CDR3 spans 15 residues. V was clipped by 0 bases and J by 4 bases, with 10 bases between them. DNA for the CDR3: TGCGCCAGCAGCCAAGACGGGGGACGGTACAATGAGCAGTTCTTC. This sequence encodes CASSQDGGRYNEQFF.

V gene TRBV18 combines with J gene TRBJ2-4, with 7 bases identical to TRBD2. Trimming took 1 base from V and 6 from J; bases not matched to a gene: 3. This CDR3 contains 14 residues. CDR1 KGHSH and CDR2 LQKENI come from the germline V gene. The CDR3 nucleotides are TGTGCCAGCTCACCACAGACTAGCCCAAACATTCAGTACTTC. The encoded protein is CASSPQTSPNIQYF.

For the CDR3, the DNA is TGTGCCAGCAGCTTAGATTCGGACAGGGGTAACACCGGGGAGCTGTTTTTT. Translated, it gives CASSLDSDRGNTGELFF. The rearrangement links TRBV7-2 to TRBJ2-2; 9 positions agree with TRBD1. V lost 1 base, J lost 2 bases, and 5 bases stayed unmatched. The CDR3 sequence is 17 residues long. Germline V gives CDR1 SGHTA, CDR2 FQGNSA. Combining the CDR3 with reference TRBV7-2 and TRBJ2-2 gives the whole variable domain GAGVSQSPSNKVTEKGKDVELRCDPISGHTALYWYRQSLGQGLEFLIYFQGNSAPDKSGLPSDRFSAERTGGSVSTLTIQRTQQEDSAVYLCASSLDSDRGNTGELFFGEGSRLTVL.

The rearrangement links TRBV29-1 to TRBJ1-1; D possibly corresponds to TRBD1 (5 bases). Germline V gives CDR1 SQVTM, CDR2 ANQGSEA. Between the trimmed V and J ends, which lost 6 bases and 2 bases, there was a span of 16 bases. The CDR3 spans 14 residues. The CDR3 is CSVGVGTANTEAFF. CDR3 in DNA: TGCAGCGTCGGCGTAGGGACGGCAAACACTGAAGCTTTCTTT. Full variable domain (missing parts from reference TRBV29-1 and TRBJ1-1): SAVISQKPSRDICQRGTSLTIQCQVDSQVTMMFWYRQQPGQSLTLIATANQGSEATYESGFVIDKFPISRPNLTFSTLTVSNMSPEDSSIYLCSVGVGTANTEAFFGQGTRLTVV.

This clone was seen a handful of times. The CDR3 DNA is TGTGCCAGCAGAAGAGGGAGCAATCAGCCCCAGCATTTT. Its translation: CASRRGSNQPQHF. The gene calls are TRBV6-1 and TRBJ1-5; no clear D gene. The CDR3 is 13 amino acids. V dropped 6 bases and J dropped 1 base, with 7 bases sitting between them. The germline CDR1 and CDR2 sequences are MNHNS and SASEGT.

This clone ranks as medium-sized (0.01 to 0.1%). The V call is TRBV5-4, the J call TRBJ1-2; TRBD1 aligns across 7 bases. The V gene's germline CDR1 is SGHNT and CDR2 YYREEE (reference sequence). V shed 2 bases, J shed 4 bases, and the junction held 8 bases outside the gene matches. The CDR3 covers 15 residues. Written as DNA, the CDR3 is TGTGCCAGCAGCTTAAACAGGGGCTCGGGCTATGGCTACACCTTC. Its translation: CASSLNRGSGYGYTF. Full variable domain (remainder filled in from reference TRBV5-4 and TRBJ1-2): ETGVTQSPTHLIKTRGQQVTLRCSSQSGHNTVSWYQQALGQGPQFIFQYYREEENGRGNFPPRFSGLQFPNYSSELNVNALELDDSALYLCASSLNRGSGYGYTFGSGTRLTVV.

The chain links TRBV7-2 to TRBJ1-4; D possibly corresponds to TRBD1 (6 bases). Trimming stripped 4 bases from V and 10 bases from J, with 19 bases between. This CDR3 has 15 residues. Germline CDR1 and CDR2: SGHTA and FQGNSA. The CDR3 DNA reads TGTGCCAGCAGCTCGGACAGCCTTTCCTTCGGAAAACTGTTTTTT. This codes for CASSSDSLSFGKLFF.

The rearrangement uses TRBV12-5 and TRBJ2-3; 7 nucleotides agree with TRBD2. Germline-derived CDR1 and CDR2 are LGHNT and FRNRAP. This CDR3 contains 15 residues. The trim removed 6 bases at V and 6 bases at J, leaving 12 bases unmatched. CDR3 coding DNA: TGTGCTAGTGGGGGGGGTAGCGGGCTTGTGGATACGCAGTATTTT. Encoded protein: CASGGGSGLVDTQYF.

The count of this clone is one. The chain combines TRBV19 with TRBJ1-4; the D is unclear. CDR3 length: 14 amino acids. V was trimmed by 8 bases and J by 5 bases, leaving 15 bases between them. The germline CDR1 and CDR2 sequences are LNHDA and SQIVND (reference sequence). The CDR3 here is CASGTWGVNEKLFF. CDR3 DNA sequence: TGTGCCAGTGGCACCTGGGGTGTCAATGAAAAACTGTTTTTT. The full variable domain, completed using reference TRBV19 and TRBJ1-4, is DGGITQSPKYLFRKEGQNVTLSCEQNLNHDAMYWYRQDPGQGLRLIYYSQIVNDFQKGDIAEGYSVSREKKESFPLTVTSAQKNPTAFYLCASGTWGVNEKLFFGSGTQLSVL.

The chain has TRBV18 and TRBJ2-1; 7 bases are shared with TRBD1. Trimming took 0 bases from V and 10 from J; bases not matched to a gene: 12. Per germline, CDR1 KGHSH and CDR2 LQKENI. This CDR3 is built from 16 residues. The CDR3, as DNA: TGTGCCAGCTCACCACCGAGACGGGACAGCAACGTGGAGCAGTTCTTC. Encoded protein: CASSPPRRDSNVEQFF.

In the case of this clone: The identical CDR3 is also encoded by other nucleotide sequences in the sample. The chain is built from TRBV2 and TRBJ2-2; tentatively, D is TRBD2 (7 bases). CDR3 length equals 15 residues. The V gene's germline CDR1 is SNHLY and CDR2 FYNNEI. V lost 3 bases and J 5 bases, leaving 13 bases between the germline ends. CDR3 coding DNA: TGTGCCAGCAGTGATAGGGGGGGGGCGACCGGGGAGCTGTTTTTT. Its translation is CASSDRGGATGELFF.

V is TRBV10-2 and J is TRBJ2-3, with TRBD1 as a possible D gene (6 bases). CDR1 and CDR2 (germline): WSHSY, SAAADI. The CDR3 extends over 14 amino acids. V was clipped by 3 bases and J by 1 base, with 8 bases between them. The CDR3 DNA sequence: TGCGCCAGCAGTGACCCAGGGGGCACAGATACGCAGTATTTT. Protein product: CASSDPGGTDTQYF.

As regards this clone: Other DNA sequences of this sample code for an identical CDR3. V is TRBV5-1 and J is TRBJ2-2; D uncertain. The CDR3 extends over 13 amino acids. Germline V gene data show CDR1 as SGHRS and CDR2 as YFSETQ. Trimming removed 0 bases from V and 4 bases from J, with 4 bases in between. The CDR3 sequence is CASSLGRTGELFF. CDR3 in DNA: TGCGCCAGCAGCTTGGGACGCACCGGGGAGCTGTTTTTT.

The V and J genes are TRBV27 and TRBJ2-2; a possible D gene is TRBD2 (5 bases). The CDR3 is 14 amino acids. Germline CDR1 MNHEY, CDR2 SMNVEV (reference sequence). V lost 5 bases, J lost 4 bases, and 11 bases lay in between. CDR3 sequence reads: CASSRTSGTGELFF. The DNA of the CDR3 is TGTGCCAGCAGTCGGACTTCGGGCACCGGGGAGCTGTTTTTT.

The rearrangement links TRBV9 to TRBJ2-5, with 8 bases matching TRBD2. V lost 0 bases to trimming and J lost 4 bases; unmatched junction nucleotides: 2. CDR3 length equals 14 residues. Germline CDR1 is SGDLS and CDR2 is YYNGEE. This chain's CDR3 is CASSVGGLAETQYF. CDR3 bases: TGTGCCAGCAGCGTAGGTGGACTAGCAGAGACCCAGTACTTC.

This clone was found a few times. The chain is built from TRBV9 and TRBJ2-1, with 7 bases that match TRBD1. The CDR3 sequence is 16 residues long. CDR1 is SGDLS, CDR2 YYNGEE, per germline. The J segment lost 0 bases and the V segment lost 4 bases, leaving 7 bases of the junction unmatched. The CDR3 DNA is TGTGCCAGCAGCACCCAGACAGGGAGCTCCTACAATGAGCAGTTCTTC. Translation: CASSTQTGSSYNEQFF.

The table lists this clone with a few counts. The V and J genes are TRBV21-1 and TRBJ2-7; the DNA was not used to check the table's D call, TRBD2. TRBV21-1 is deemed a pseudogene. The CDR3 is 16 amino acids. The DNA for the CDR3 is TGTGCCAGCAGCACGTGGAGAGCGGGAGGGCCAGACGAGCAGTACTTC. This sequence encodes CASSTWRAGGPDEQYF.

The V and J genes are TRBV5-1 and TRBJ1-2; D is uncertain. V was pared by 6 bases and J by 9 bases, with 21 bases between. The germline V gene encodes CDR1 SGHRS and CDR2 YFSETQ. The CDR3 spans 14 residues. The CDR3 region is CASNHPGIGGRYTF. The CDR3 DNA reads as TGCGCCAGCAACCACCCGGGTATCGGTGGGCGCTACACCTTC. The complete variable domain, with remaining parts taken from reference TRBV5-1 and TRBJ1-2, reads KAGVTQTPRYLIKTRGQQVTLSCSPISGHRSVSWYQQTPGQGLQFLFEYFSETQRNKGNFPGRFSGRQFSNSRSEMNVSTLELGDSALYLCASNHPGIGGRYTFGSGTRLTVV.

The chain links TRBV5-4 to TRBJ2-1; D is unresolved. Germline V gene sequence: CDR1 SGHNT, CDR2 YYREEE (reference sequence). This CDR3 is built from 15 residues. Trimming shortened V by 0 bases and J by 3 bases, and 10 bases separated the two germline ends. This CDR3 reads CASSLGGSDYNEQFF. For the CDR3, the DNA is TGTGCCAGCAGCTTGGGGGGATCGGACTACAATGAGCAGTTCTTC.

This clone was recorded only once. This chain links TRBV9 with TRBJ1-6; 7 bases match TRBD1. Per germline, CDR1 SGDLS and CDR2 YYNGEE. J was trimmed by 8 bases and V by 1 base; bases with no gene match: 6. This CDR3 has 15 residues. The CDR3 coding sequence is TGTGCCAGCAGCGTAAGAGGACAGGCGGATTCACCCCTCCACTTT. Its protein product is CASSVRGQADSPLHF.

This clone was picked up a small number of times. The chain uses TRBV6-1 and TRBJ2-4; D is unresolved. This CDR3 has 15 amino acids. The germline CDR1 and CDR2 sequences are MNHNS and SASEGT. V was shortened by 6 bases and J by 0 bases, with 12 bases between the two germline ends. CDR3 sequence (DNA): TGTGCCAGCAGCCGAGGAGATGGAGCCAAAAACATTCAGTACTTC. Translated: CASSRGDGAKNIQYF.

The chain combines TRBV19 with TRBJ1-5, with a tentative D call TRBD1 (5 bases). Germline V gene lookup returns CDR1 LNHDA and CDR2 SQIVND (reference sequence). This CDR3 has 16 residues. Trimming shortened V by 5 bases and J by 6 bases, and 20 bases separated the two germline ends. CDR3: CASSPYYGAEGQPQHF. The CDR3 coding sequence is TGTGCCAGTAGTCCCTACTACGGGGCCGAGGGTCAGCCCCAGCATTTT.

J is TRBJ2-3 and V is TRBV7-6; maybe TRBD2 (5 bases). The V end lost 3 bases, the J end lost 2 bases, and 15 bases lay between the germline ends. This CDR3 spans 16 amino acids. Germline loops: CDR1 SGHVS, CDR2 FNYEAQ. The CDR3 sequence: CASSFRGDGNTDTQYF. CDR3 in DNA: TGTGCCAGCAGCTTTCGCGGTGACGGGAACACAGATACGCAGTATTTT. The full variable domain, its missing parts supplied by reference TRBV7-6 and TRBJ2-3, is GAGVSQSPRYKVTKRGQDVALRCDPISGHVSLYWYRQALGQGPEFLTYFNYEAQQDKSGLPNDRFSAERPEGSISTLTIQRTEQRDSAMYRCASSFRGDGNTDTQYFGPGTRLTVL.

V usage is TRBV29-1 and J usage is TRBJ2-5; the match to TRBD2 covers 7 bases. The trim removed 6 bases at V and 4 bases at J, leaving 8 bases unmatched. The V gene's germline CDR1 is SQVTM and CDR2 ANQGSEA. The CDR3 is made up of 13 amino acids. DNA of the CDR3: TGCAGCGTCGGCGGGGGAGTAGGAGAGACCCAGTACTTC. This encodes CSVGGGVGETQYF.

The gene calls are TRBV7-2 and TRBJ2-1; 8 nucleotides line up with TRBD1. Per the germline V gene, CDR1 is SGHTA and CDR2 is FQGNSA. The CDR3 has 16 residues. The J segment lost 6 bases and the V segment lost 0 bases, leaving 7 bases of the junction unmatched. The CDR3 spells CASSLASQGARNEQFF. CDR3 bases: TGTGCCAGCAGCTTAGCTTCCCAGGGGGCGCGCAATGAGCAGTTCTTC.

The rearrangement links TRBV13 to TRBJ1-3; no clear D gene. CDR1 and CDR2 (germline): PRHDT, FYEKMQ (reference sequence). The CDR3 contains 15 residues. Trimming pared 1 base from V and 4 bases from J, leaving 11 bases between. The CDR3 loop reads CASSLEGTSGNTIYF. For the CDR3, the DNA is TGTGCCAGCAGCTTAGAGGGAACTTCGGGAAACACCATATATTTT. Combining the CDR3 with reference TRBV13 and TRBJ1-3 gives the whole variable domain AAGVIQSPRHLIKEKRETATLKCYPIPRHDTVYWYQQGPGQDPQFLISFYEKMQSDKGSIPDRFSAQQFSDYHSELNMSSLELGDSALYFCASSLEGTSGNTIYFGEGSWLTVV.

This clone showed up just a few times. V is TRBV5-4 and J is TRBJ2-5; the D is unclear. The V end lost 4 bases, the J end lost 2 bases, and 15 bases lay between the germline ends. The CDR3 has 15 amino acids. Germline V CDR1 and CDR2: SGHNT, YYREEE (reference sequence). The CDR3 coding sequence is TGTGCCAGCAGCCGATCCTCGGGTTTACAAGAGACCCAGTACTTC. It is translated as CASSRSSGLQETQYF.